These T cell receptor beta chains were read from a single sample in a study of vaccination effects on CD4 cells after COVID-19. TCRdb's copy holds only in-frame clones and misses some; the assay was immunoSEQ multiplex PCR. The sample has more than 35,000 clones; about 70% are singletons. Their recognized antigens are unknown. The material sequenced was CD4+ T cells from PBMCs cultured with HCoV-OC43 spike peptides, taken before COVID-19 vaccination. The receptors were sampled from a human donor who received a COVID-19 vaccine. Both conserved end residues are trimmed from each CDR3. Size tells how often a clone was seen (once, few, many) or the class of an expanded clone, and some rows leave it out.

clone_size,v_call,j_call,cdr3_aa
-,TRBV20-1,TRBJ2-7,SAQGLGEQY
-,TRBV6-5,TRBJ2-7,ASSYSGYRTYEQY
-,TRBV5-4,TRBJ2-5,ASSFRAGSETQY
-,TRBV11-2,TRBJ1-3,ASSLRGTGNTIY
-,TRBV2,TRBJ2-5,ASSVRGEETQY
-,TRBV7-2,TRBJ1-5,ASRPGQGAFNQPQH
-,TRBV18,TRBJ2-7,ASSPGASTYEQY
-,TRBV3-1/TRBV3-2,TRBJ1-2,ASSQGGQGGGYT
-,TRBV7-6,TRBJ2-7,ATSKGDGTYEQY
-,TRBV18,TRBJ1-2,ASSPGIPYGYT
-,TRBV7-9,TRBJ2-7,ASSPVRPYEQY
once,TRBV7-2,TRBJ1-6,ASSLDLRIYNSPLH
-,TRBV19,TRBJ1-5,ASSDRGQGNQPQH
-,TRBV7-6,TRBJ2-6,ASSAGVSGANVLT
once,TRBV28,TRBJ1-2,ASGSNYGYT
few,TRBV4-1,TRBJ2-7,ASSQESSGRAYEQY
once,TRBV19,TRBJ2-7,ASSIADSQQY
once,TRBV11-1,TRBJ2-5,ASSSTGLRQETQY
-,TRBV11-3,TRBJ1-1,ASSRSQGTEAF
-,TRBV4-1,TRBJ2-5,ASSDRENQETQY
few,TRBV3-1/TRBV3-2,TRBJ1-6,ASSQAGTGSNSPLH
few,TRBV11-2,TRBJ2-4,ASSSILGDYIQY
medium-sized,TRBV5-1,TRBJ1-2,ASTNGQDAYGYT
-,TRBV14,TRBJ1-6,ASSRTLVDSPLH
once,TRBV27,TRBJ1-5,ASSLDSLRNQPQH
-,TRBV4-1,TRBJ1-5,ASSHGTGRGSKPSNQPQH
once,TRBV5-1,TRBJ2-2,ASSLDLNTGELF
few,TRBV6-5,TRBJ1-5,ASGRLYSNQPQH
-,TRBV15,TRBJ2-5,ATSRDVETQY
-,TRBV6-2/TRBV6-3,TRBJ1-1,ASSYEVQKGETEAF
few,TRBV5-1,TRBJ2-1,ASSSTGTGAEQF
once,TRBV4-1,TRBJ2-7,ASSPGWMGGFTYEQY
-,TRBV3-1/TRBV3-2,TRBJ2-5,ASSPGSSDQETQY
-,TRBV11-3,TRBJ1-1,ASSYRDREAF
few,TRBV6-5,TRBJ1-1,ASSSETPGGALEAF
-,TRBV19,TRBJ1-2,ASSMNRGYGYT
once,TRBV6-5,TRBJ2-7,ASRTLYTPYEQY
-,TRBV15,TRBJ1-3,ATSFPQVSGNTIY
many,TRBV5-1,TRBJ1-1,ASSLGTEAF
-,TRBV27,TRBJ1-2,ASTPTGGGYGYT
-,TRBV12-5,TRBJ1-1,ASGLVGGTEAF
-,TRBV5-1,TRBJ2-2,ASGLASNTGELF
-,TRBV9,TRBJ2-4,ASSATSAGWAAKNIQY
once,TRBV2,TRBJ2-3,ASNAPFTDTQY
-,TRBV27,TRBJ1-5,ASSRAGYNQPQH
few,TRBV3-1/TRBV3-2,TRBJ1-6,ASSARTGYNSPLH
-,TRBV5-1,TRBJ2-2,ASSLTGQGRELF
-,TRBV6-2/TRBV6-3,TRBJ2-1,ASSYSSSFGVAHNEQF
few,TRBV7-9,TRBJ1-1,ASSLQQNTEAF
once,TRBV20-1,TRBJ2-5,SAGGQETQY
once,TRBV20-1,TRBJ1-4,SASSTDEKLF
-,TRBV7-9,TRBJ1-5,ASSLGQGEQPQH
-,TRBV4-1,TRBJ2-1,ASSRKTSAEQF
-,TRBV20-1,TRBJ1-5,SASADSNQPQH
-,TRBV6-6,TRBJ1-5,ASSYSSGEQPQH
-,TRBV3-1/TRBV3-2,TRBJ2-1,ASSQERLAGYNEQF
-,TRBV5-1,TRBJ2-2,ASSLGTGGTGELF
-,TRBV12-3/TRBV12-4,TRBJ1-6,ASSLSDSPLH
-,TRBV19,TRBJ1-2,ASSIAEGQKYGYT